A single sample is the source of the 13 T cell receptor beta chains below, sequenced in a study of monozygotic twins with inflammatory bowel disease. TCRdb reprocessed the 5' RACE reads, with one entry per CDR3 protein and no DNA. The ten most abundant clones cover 2.8% of a sample with fewer than 200,000 distinct CDR3 sequences. What was sequenced was blood. All receptors derive from a human donor with ulcerative colitis or Crohn's disease, or a healthy co-twin of an affected twin (not recorded which).

The gene calls are TRBV5-1 and TRBJ2-7; the D call from TCRdb, TRBD2, cannot be confirmed without DNA. CDR1 is SGHRS and CDR2 is YFSETQ in the germline V gene. CDR3 size: 11 residues. The CDR3 protein is CASSLGLDLYF.

CDR3 sequence reads: CASSVGRLAGTDTQYF. This sequence joins TRBV25-1 and TRBJ2-3; TCRdb lists TRBD2, though no DNA is available to test this call. The CDR3 spans 16 residues. In germline, CDR1 is MGHDK, CDR2 SYGVNS.

This sequence joins TRBV19 and TRBJ2-1; TCRdb's D call of TRBD2 is untestable without DNA. The germline CDR1 and CDR2 sequences are LNHDA and SQIVND (reference sequence). This CDR3 has 15 amino acids. This CDR3 reads CASSILGSGNNEQFF.

The chain links TRBV12-3 or TRBV12-4 to TRBJ2-7; the TCRdb call, TRBD2, lacks DNA for checking. The CDR3 has 14 amino acids. CDR3 protein: CASSRDQRAYEQYF.

The chain has TRBV9 and TRBJ2-7. Per germline, CDR1 SGDLS and CDR2 YYNGEE. The CDR3 is made up of 13 amino acids. The CDR3 loop reads CASSVHHSDEQYF.

The V gene is TRBV29-1, the J gene TRBJ2-3; checking the TCRdb D call of TRBD2 is not possible without DNA. The CDR3 consists of 14 residues. Germline values: CDR1 SQVTM, CDR2 ANQGSEA. The CDR3 loop is CSALRDLGTDTQYF.

The gene calls are TRBV20-1 and TRBJ2-1. Per germline, CDR1 DFQATT and CDR2 SNEGSKA (reference sequence). This CDR3 has 15 amino acids. CDR3 residues: CSATELVFGFNEQFF.

The chain is built from TRBV11-3 and TRBJ1-1. Germline V gene lookup returns CDR1 SGHNT and CDR2 YENEEA. CDR3 length equals 13 residues. CDR3 sequence: CASSFHPNTEAFF.

This chain connects TRBV20-1 to TRBJ2-3; TCRdb names TRBD1, which stays unverified in the absence of DNA. The CDR3 is made up of 14 amino acids. From germline, CDR1 is DFQATT and CDR2 SNEGSKA (reference sequence). CDR3 in amino acids: CSAPTDGATDTQYF.

The chain is built from TRBV20-1 and TRBJ2-1; TCRdb gives TRBD1 as the D gene, but with no DNA this cannot be confirmed. The CDR3 sequence is 12 residues long. CDR1 is DFQATT and CDR2 is SNEGSKA in the germline V gene (reference sequence). This CDR3 reads CSARSQGGEQFF.

V usage is TRBV5-1 and J usage is TRBJ2-1; TCRdb designates TRBD2, a call that cannot be tested without DNA. There are 14 residues in the CDR3. In germline, CDR1 is SGHRS, CDR2 YFSETQ. CDR3 amino acids: CASRRLAGGDEQFF.

This rearrangement joins TRBV3-1 to TRBJ2-5; absent DNA, TCRdb's TRBD1 call cannot be checked. Germline loops: CDR1 LGHDT, CDR2 YNNKEL (reference sequence). This CDR3 is 15 amino acids long. The chain's CDR3 is CASSQDYFSGETQYF.

The rearrangement uses TRBV28 and TRBJ2-2; TCRdb's assignment of TRBD2 cannot be checked, as there is no DNA. CDR3 length equals 15 residues. Germline CDR1 MDHEN, CDR2 SYDVKM. Here the CDR3 reads CASSLLLAGTGELFF.